A single sample gave rise to the 9 T cell receptor beta chains below, sequenced in a study of blood T cell repertoires in COVID-19. Measured with immunoSEQ multiplex PCR; TCRdb has only the in-frame clones, and not every one. The data contain about 240,000 clones, approximately 85% of them singletons. Sequencing was done on a sample of peripheral blood. The receptor source for this set is a woman between 55 and 75 years old with active or convalescent COVID-19.

In the case of this clone: One end of the junction is discordant with germline, which a read error may explain. The chain uses TRBV2 and TRBJ1-2, with 10 bases aligning to TRBD1. The V gene's germline CDR1 is SNHLY and CDR2 FYNNEI. This CDR3 region has 13 residues. The CDR3 sequence: CASSIKGQGSWLF. The CDR3, as DNA: TGTGCCAGCAGCATCAAGGGACAGGGGAGTTGGTTGTTC.

The CDR3 DNA follows: TGTGCCAGCAGTTACTCGTGGGACAGGGTCGGTTCACCCCTCCACTTT. Its protein product is CASSYSWDRVGSPLHF. This sequence joins TRBV6-5 and TRBJ1-6; 9 nucleotides align to TRBD1. The germline V gene encodes CDR1 MNHEY and CDR2 SVGAGI. The CDR3 is made up of 16 amino acids. The trim removed 0 bases at V and 9 bases at J, leaving 6 bases unmatched.

The chain joins TRBV7-2 to TRBJ2-7, with 9 bases fitting TRBD2. V lost 5 bases, J lost 4 bases, and 6 bases stayed unmatched. This CDR3 is 14 amino acids long. Germline CDR1 is SGHTA and CDR2 is FQGNSA. The CDR3 coding sequence is TGTGCCAGCAGCCCCGGGACTAGCAGTTACGAGCAGTACTTC. Translation gives CASSPGTSSYEQYF.

Note on this clone: Distinct nucleotide sequences in the sample also encode this CDR3. The V gene is TRBV27, the J gene TRBJ1-1; D might be TRBD1 (5 bases). Trimming removed 2 bases at V and 4 bases at J, with 11 bases between. Germline V gene sequence: CDR1 MNHEY, CDR2 SMNVEV (reference sequence). The CDR3 contains 14 residues. The CDR3 region is CASSLQGWSTEAFF. CDR3 bases: TGTGCCAGCAGTTTACAGGGCTGGAGCACTGAAGCTTTCTTT.

V is TRBV6-6 and J is TRBJ2-7, with 12 bases identical to TRBD2. Looked up from germline, CDR1 is MNHNY and CDR2 is SVGAGI (reference sequence). The V segment lost 5 bases and the J segment 0 bases; nucleotides outside the gene matches: 5. The CDR3 runs to 16 residues. CDR3 region: CASSAGLAGSSYEQYF. The DNA for the CDR3 is TGTGCCAGCAGTGCCGGACTAGCGGGGAGCTCCTACGAGCAGTACTTC.

This clone has only a few counts. The chain combines TRBV6-2 or TRBV6-3 with TRBJ2-2; D possibly corresponds to TRBD2 (5 bases). Germline V lookup: CDR1 MNHEY, CDR2 SVGEGT. The CDR3 is 14 residues long. V was shortened by 7 bases and J by 5 bases, with 14 bases between the two germline ends. The CDR3 DNA is TGTGCCAGCACCCCGGGCGGGTTTACCGGGGAGCTGTTTTTT. As protein: CASTPGGFTGELFF.

The chain combines TRBV29-1 with TRBJ2-5, with a weak D call TRBD1 (5 bases). With 4 bases removed from V and 5 bases from J, the gap between germline ends came to 14 bases. The germline V gene encodes CDR1 SQVTM and CDR2 ANQGSEA. CDR3 length: 13 residues. This CDR3 is CSVAQGFGETQYF. CDR3 coding DNA: TGCAGCGTTGCCCAGGGTTTCGGGGAGACCCAGTACTTC.

The chain couples TRBV7-9 to TRBJ2-5, with 9 nucleotides matching TRBD1. Trimming at V came to 5 bases and at J to 5 bases, leaving 9 bases not matched to a gene. The CDR3 loop spans 15 amino acids. Germline V gene lookup returns CDR1 SEHNR and CDR2 FQNEAQ (reference sequence). The CDR3 coding sequence is TGTGCCAGCAGCCCTGGACAGGGGTGGGAGGAGACCCAGTACTTC. Protein product: CASSPGQGWEETQYF.

This chain links TRBV3-1 (or the pseudogene TRBV3-2) with TRBJ1-2; the D gene is possibly TRBD1 (6 bases). V dropped 1 base and J dropped 2 bases, with 32 bases sitting between them. The CDR3 is 22 residues long. Germline V lookup: CDR1 LGHDT, CDR2 YNNKEL (reference sequence). This CDR3 is CASSQGGVSAYQGQGLNYGYTF. CDR3 DNA: TGTGCCAGCAGCCAAGGGGGCGTGTCTGCCTACCAGGGTCAGGGGCTGAACTATGGCTACACCTTC.